These T cell receptor beta chains were read from a single sample in a study of blood T cell repertoires in COVID-19. Produced via immunoSEQ multiplex PCR; TCRdb's table is partial and in-frame only. This table has over 110,000 clones, approximately 88% appearing once. Source material: peripheral blood. All receptors come from a woman between 50 and 59 years old with acute or convalescent COVID-19. CDR3s include the opening cysteine and the closing phenylalanine or tryptophan. A D gene is named only where the DNA matches it firmly. Size tells how often a clone was seen (once, few, many) or the class of an expanded clone, and some rows leave it out.

V gene	D gene	J gene	clone size	CDR3 protein	CDR3 DNA
TRBV9	-	TRBJ1-3	-	CASSVEAGTGNTIYF	TGTGCCAGCAGCGTAGAGGCAGGAACTGGAAACACCATATATTTT
TRBV7-9	TRBD1	TRBJ1-1	once	CASSIGTGGRTEAFF	TGTGCCAGCAGCATCGGGACAGGGGGTCGCACTGAAGCTTTCTTT
TRBV4-1	TRBD1	TRBJ2-7	-	CASSHPDRTFYEQYF	TGCGCCAGCAGCCATCCGGACAGGACGTTCTACGAGCAGTACTTC
TRBV4-2	-	TRBJ1-4	-	CASSQDPGATNEKLFF	TGTGCCAGCAGCCAAGACCCAGGGGCGACTAATGAAAAACTGTTTTTT
TRBV2	-	TRBJ1-3	-	CASRRVERTVGSTIYF	TGTGCCAGCAGACGGGTCGAGCGGACGGTTGGAAGCACCATATATTTT
TRBV18	-	TRBJ1-1	-	CASSPQGRGEAFF	TGTGCCAGCTCACCACAGGGGCGAGGTGAAGCTTTCTTT
TRBV6-5	TRBD2	TRBJ2-7	-	CASRDPLAGEQYF	TGTGCCAGCAGGGATCCGTTAGCGGGGGAGCAGTACTTC
TRBV19	-	TRBJ1-2	-	CASSIMGSNYGYTF	TGTGCCAGTAGTATAATGGGGAGTAACTATGGCTACACCTTC
TRBV3-1/TRBV3-2	-	TRBJ2-1	once	CASSPGTGPYNEQFF	TGTGCCAGCAGCCCCGGGACTGGACCCTACAATGAGCAGTTCTTC
TRBV27	TRBD1	TRBJ2-7	-	CASSLTGSNYEQYF	TGTGCCAGCAGTTTGACAGGGAGCAACTACGAGCAGTACTTC
TRBV5-1	TRBD2	TRBJ2-2	-	CASSLEAGGTTGELFF	TGCGCCAGCAGCTTAGAAGCGGGGGGTACCACCGGGGAGCTGTTTTTT
TRBV9	-	TRBJ1-1	-	CASSVEETGDMNTEAFF	TGTGCCAGCAGCGTAGAAGAGACAGGTGATATGAACACTGAAGCTTTCTTT
TRBV7-9	TRBD2	TRBJ2-5	-	CASSFGLAGVQETQYF	TGTGCCAGCAGCTTTGGACTAGCGGGGGTCCAAGAGACCCAGTACTTC
TRBV4-2	TRBD1	TRBJ1-6	-	CASSRRGTARNSPLHF	TGTGCCAGCAGCCGCCGAGGGACAGCTAGGAATTCACCCCTCCACTTT
TRBV4-2	TRBD2	TRBJ2-7	-	CASSQGLAGNYEQYF	TGTGCCAGCAGCCAGGGACTAGCGGGGAACTACGAGCAGTACTTC
TRBV19	TRBD1	TRBJ1-5	-	CASRQGWDRVSNQPQHF	TGTGCCAGTAGGCAGGGTTGGGACAGGGTTAGCAATCAGCCCCAGCATTTT
TRBV24-1	-	TRBJ1-4	-	CATSDFPGEKLFF	TGTGCCACCAGTGATTTTCCAGGTGAAAAACTGTTTTTT
TRBV4-1	-	TRBJ2-3	-	CASSQEFRRSTSTDTQYF	TGCGCCAGCAGCCAAGAGTTTAGGCGGTCCACTAGCACAGATACGCAGTATTTT
TRBV6-4	TRBD1	TRBJ1-5	-	CASSDGQGIGPQHF	TGTGCCAGCAGCGACGGACAGGGGATCGGGCCCCAGCATTTT
TRBV9	TRBD2	TRBJ2-1	-	CASSPSGRAGNEQFF	TGTGCCAGCAGCCCCAGCGGGAGGGCCGGGAATGAGCAGTTCTTC
TRBV9	TRBD1	TRBJ1-1	-	CASSDGQGHMNTEAFF	TGTGCCAGCAGCGACGGACAGGGCCACATGAACACTGAAGCTTTCTTT
TRBV27	-	TRBJ2-1	-	CASNTLDSQVGEQFF	TGTGCCAGCAATACCCTTGACAGTCAGGTGGGTGAGCAGTTCTTC
TRBV15	TRBD1	TRBJ1-5	-	CATSGQANQPQHF	TGTGCCACCAGCGGACAGGCCAATCAGCCCCAGCATTTT
TRBV6-1	TRBD2	TRBJ2-5	-	CASSEVGLARETQYF	TGTGCCAGCAGTGAGGTGGGACTAGCCCGAGAGACCCAGTACTTC
TRBV4-1	TRBD1	TRBJ1-2	once	CASSQDAGGKGYTF	TGCGCCAGCAGCCAAGATGCAGGGGGTAAAGGCTACACCTTC
TRBV10-2	TRBD1	TRBJ1-2	once	CASSGQGADGYTF	TGCGCCAGCAGTGGCCAGGGGGCGGATGGCTACACCTTC
TRBV7-9	-	TRBJ2-3	-	CASSLSVQAKLTDTQYF	TGTGCCAGCAGCCTATCGGTCCAAGCGAAACTCACAGATACGCAGTATTTT
TRBV19	-	TRBJ1-1	-	CASTLSQLNTEAFF	TGTGCCAGTACCCTCAGTCAGTTGAACACTGAAGCTTTCTTT
TRBV5-4	TRBD2	TRBJ2-3	-	CASSLKGLATDTQYF	TGTGCCAGCAGCTTGAAGGGACTAGCGACAGATACGCAGTATTTT
TRBV19	TRBD2	TRBJ2-1	-	CASSRLAGRNEQFF	TGTGCCAGTAGTAGGCTAGCGGGGCGGAATGAGCAGTTCTTC
TRBV3-1/TRBV3-2	-	TRBJ2-5	-	CASSRGRRETQYF	TGTGCCAGCAGCCGAGGGCGGCGAGAGACCCAGTACTTC
TRBV6-2/TRBV6-3	TRBD2	TRBJ2-1	-	CASSYSGASGRYNEQFF	TGTGCCAGCAGTTACTCGGGGGCTAGCGGGAGGTACAATGAGCAGTTCTTC
TRBV12-5	-	TRBJ1-5	-	CASGPGGGLPQHF	TGTGCTAGTGGTCCAGGCGGGGGCTTGCCCCAGCATTTT